The clone carrying this T cell receptor beta chain was detected many times. Its antigen is unknown. 5'RACE template switching produced TCR cDNA carrying a universal primer site and UMIs. TCRdb reprocessed the 5' RACE reads via MiXCR and lists one record per CDR3 protein. The sample contains approximately 330,000 distinct CDR3 sequences, approximately 4% of which appear only once. These data come from a study of T cells after yellow fever vaccination. Study-wide results and caveats: Abundant clonotypes from the bulk population could have been carried over as contaminants into FACS-sorted repertoires. Peaking faster, on day 5 versus 15, the secondary response was nonetheless weaker. Primary-vaccination clones mostly resurfaced post-booster (less than 98% CD4, 85% to 90% CD8).

The sequence derives from a man in his late teens or twenties who received the YFV17D yellow fever vaccine. The sample consisted of PBMCs, taken 5 days after the yellow fever booster vaccination.

CDR3 region: CASSLETGNLYGYTF. The CDR3 DNA reads TGCGCCAGCAGCTTGGAAACGGGGAACCTCTATGGCTACACCTTC. The chain employs TRBV5-1 and TRBJ1-2; D is ambiguous. The V and J ends lost 0 bases and 4 bases respectively, with 13 bases between them. This CDR3 spans 15 amino acids. From germline, CDR1 is SGHRS and CDR2 YFSETQ.